This T cell receptor (beta chain) was recorded in a study of response to subunit inactivated influenza vaccine. Study findings and constraints: Few additional T cells are recruited per seasonal influenza vaccination, authors suggested.

The CDR3 has 15 residues. The V end was cut by 4 bases, the J end by 4 bases, with 14 bases between. At least ten counts were recorded for this clonotype. The antigen remains undetermined. Using its own MiXCR run on the RT-PCR reads, TCRdb lists one record per CDR3 protein. The repertoire holds 500,000 or so distinct CDR3 sequences, with approximately 11% as singletons. This rearrangement joins TRBV12-3 or TRBV12-4 to TRBJ1-5; no reliable D call. The receptor comes from a middle-aged man who received an inactivated influenza vaccine. The specimen comprised PBMCs from blood, sampled around seven weeks after vaccination. CDR3 sequence: CASSWTLRVNQPQHF. For the CDR3, the DNA is TGTGCCAGCAGTTGGACCCTCCGCGTGAATCAGCCCCAGCATTTT.